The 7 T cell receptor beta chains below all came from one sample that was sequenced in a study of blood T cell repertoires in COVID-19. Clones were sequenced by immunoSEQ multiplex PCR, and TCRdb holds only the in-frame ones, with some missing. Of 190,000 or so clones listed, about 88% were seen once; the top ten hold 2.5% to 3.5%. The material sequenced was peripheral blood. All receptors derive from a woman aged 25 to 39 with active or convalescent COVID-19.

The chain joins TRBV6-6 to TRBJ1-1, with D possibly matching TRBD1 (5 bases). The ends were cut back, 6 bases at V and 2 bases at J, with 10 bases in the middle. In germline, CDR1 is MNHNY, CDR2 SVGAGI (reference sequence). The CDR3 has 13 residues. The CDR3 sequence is CASSYDRNTEAFF. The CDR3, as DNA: TGTGCCAGCAGCTACGACAGAAACACTGAAGCTTTCTTT.

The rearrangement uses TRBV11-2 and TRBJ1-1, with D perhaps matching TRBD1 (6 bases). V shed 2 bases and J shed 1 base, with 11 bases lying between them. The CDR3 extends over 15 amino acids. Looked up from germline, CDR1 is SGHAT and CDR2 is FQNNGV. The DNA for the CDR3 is TGTGCCAGCAGCTTACATGGGGGCGCGAACACTGAAGCTTTCTTT. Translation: CASSLHGGANTEAFF.

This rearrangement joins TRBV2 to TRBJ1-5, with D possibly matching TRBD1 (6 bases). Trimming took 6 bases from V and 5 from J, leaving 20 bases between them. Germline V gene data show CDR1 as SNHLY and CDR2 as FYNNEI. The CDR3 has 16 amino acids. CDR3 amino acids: CASRPSRGAGDQPQHF. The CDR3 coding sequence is TGTGCCAGCAGACCATCCCGGGGGGCGGGAGATCAGCCCCAGCATTTT.

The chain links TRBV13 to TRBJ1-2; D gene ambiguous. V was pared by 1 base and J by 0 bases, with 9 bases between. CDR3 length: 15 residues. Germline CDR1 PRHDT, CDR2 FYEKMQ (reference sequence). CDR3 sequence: CASSLEVGSNYGYTF. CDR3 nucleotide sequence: TGTGCCAGCAGCTTAGAGGTCGGGTCTAACTATGGCTACACCTTC.

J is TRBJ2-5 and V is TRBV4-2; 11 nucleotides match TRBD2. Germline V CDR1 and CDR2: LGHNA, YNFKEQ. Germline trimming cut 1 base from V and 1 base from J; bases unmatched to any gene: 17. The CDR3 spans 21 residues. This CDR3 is CASSQVSGQRGTSGTQETQYF. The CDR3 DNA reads TGTGCCAGCAGCCAAGTGTCAGGACAGAGGGGGACTAGCGGAACCCAAGAGACCCAGTACTTC.

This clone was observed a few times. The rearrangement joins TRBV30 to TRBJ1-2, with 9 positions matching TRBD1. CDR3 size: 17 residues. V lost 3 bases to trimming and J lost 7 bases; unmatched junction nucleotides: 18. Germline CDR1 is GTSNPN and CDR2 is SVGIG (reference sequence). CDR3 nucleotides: TGTGCCTGGAGGGTACCGGGACAGGGAGGGCTCAGGTCTGGCTACACCTTC. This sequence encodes CAWRVPGQGGLRSGYTF. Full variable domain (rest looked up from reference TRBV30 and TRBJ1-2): SQTIHQWPATLVQPVGSPLSLECTVEGTSNPNLYWYRQAAGRGLQLLFYSVGIGQISSEVPQNLSASRPQDRQFILSSKKLLLSDSGFYLCAWRVPGQGGLRSGYTFGSGTRLTVV.

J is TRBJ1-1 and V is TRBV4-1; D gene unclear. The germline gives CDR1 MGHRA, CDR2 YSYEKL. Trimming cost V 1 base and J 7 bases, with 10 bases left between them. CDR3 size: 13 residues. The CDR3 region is CASSQVLRDEAFF. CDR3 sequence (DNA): TGCGCCAGCAGCCAAGTCCTACGGGATGAAGCTTTCTTT.